This is a list of T cell receptor beta chains from one sample in a study of shared clonotypes between healthy human individuals. The repertoire was sequenced with immunoSEQ multiplex PCR; TCRdb's copy has only in-frame clones and lacks some. The sample yields roughly 2,000,000 clones, approximately 94% seen once. The specimen was naive CD8+ T cells sorted from blood. The receptors stem from a man younger than 30 in good health. CDR3s include the opening cysteine and the closing phenylalanine or tryptophan. Each record gives: V gene, D gene, clone size, J gene, CDR3 DNA, CDR3 protein. A D gene is named only where the DNA matches it firmly. Clone size, where shown, is once, few, many, or a class for clones that have expanded.

v_call: TRBV30; d_call: TRBD1; clone_size: NA; j_call: TRBJ2-7; cdr3_nt: TGTGCCTGGAGTGACCGGGACAGGGTCGACGAGCAGTACTTC; cdr3_aa: CAWSDRDRVDEQYF
v_call: TRBV5-1; d_call: TRBD2; clone_size: NA; j_call: TRBJ2-7; cdr3_nt: TGCGCCAGCAGCCCCGGGACTAGCGGGAGGTCCTACGAGCAGTACTTC; cdr3_aa: CASSPGTSGRSYEQYF
v_call: TRBV27; d_call: TRBD1; clone_size: NA; j_call: TRBJ1-2; cdr3_nt: TGTGCCAGCAGTTTTGACAGGGGGCATTATGGCTACACCTTC; cdr3_aa: CASSFDRGHYGYTF
v_call: TRBV27; d_call: TRBD2; clone_size: NA; j_call: TRBJ2-3; cdr3_nt: TGTGCCAGCTCAGAGTTGAGCGGGGGGGGAGATACGCAGTATTTT; cdr3_aa: CASSELSGGGDTQYF
v_call: TRBV11-2; d_call: TRBD2; clone_size: NA; j_call: TRBJ2-7; cdr3_nt: TGTGCCAGCAGCTTAGTCCTAGGGACTAGCGTAACCTACGAGCAGTACTTC; cdr3_aa: CASSLVLGTSVTYEQYF
v_call: TRBV25-1; d_call: TRBD2; clone_size: NA; j_call: TRBJ2-1; cdr3_nt: TGTGCCAGCAGCCGCGGACTAGTTTCCTACAATGAGCAGTTCTTC; cdr3_aa: CASSRGLVSYNEQFF
v_call: TRBV27; d_call: NA; clone_size: NA; j_call: TRBJ2-7; cdr3_nt: TGTGCCAGCAGTTCTACAGGGTCCTCCTACGAGCAGTACTTC; cdr3_aa: CASSSTGSSYEQYF
v_call: TRBV7-6; d_call: NA; clone_size: NA; j_call: TRBJ2-1; cdr3_nt: TGTGCCAGCAGCTCGCAGTCGAGCTCCTACAATGAGCAGTTCTTC; cdr3_aa: CASSSQSSSYNEQFF
v_call: TRBV5-4; d_call: TRBD2; clone_size: NA; j_call: TRBJ2-1; cdr3_nt: TGTGCCAGCAGCTCCGGACTAGCGGGAGGGGCGGAGCAGTTCTTC; cdr3_aa: CASSSGLAGGAEQFF
v_call: TRBV29-1; d_call: TRBD2; clone_size: NA; j_call: TRBJ2-1; cdr3_nt: TGCAGCGTTGGTGGGGGAGCGGGAGATAGCTACAATGAGCAGTTCTTC; cdr3_aa: CSVGGGAGDSYNEQFF
v_call: TRBV27; d_call: NA; clone_size: NA; j_call: TRBJ2-7; cdr3_nt: TGTGCCAGCAGTCCCCCCGGGATCTACGAGCAGTACTTC; cdr3_aa: CASSPPGIYEQYF
v_call: TRBV4-3; d_call: NA; clone_size: NA; j_call: TRBJ2-3; cdr3_nt: TGCGCCAGCAGCCCAGATGGGGGTGGTGCGCAGTATTTT; cdr3_aa: CASSPDGGGAQYF
v_call: TRBV28; d_call: TRBD1; clone_size: once; j_call: TRBJ2-5; cdr3_nt: TGTGCCAGCAGTTCGCCTCAACAGGGGAGTCGAGAGACCCAGTACTTC; cdr3_aa: CASSSPQQGSRETQYF
v_call: TRBV13; d_call: NA; clone_size: NA; j_call: TRBJ1-1; cdr3_nt: TGTGCCAGCAGCTTAACGTACCTGAGGAACACTGAAGCTTTCTTT; cdr3_aa: CASSLTYLRNTEAFF
v_call: TRBV19; d_call: NA; clone_size: few; j_call: TRBJ1-2; cdr3_nt: TGTGCCAGTAGTATCGAATCGGTTCCCAGGGCCTATGGCTACACCTTC; cdr3_aa: CASSIESVPRAYGYTF
v_call: TRBV19; d_call: NA; clone_size: NA; j_call: TRBJ1-2; cdr3_nt: TGTGCCAGTAGTCCAGGGACCTATGGCTACACCTTC; cdr3_aa: CASSPGTYGYTF
v_call: TRBV29-1; d_call: NA; clone_size: NA; j_call: TRBJ2-7; cdr3_nt: TGCAGCGTTGGGCGATTCGAAACCGAGCAGTACTTC; cdr3_aa: CSVGRFETEQYF
v_call: TRBV28; d_call: TRBD1; clone_size: NA; j_call: TRBJ1-4; cdr3_nt: TGTGCCAGCAGTCGACAGGGGCGATATGAAAAACTGTTTTTT; cdr3_aa: CASSRQGRYEKLFF
v_call: TRBV5-4; d_call: NA; clone_size: once; j_call: TRBJ2-3; cdr3_nt: TGTGCCAGCAGCGGAGGGCTAGCTAGCACAGATACGCAGTATTTT; cdr3_aa: CASSGGLASTDTQYF
v_call: TRBV5-6; d_call: NA; clone_size: NA; j_call: TRBJ1-4; cdr3_nt: TGTGCCAGCAGCTTGGGAAGGGTGGCTAATGAAAAACTGTTTTTT; cdr3_aa: CASSLGRVANEKLFF
v_call: TRBV11-2; d_call: NA; clone_size: few; j_call: TRBJ1-6; cdr3_nt: TGTGCCAGCAGACTCTCGCCAGGATCTAATTCACCCCTCCACTTT; cdr3_aa: CASRLSPGSNSPLHF
v_call: TRBV7-6; d_call: NA; clone_size: NA; j_call: TRBJ2-7; cdr3_nt: TGTGCCAGCAGCTTAGCCGCGAGGGGGAGCGAGCAGTACTTC; cdr3_aa: CASSLAARGSEQYF
v_call: TRBV4-2; d_call: NA; clone_size: NA; j_call: TRBJ2-7; cdr3_nt: TGTGCCAGCAGCCAAGGACTAGTGAACGACGAGCAGTACTTC; cdr3_aa: CASSQGLVNDEQYF
v_call: TRBV7-2; d_call: TRBD2; clone_size: NA; j_call: TRBJ2-7; cdr3_nt: TGTGCCAGCAGCTTAGTTCTAGCGGGGGGCCACGAGCAGTACTTC; cdr3_aa: CASSLVLAGGHEQYF
v_call: TRBV5-1; d_call: TRBD1; clone_size: NA; j_call: TRBJ1-2; cdr3_nt: TGCGCCAGCAGCTGGGACAGGGGATCCACCACTAACTATGGCTACACCTTC; cdr3_aa: CASSWDRGSTTNYGYTF
v_call: TRBV13; d_call: NA; clone_size: NA; j_call: TRBJ2-7; cdr3_nt: TGTGCCAGCAGCTTAGGCCTGTCAGGCTACGAGCAGTACTTC; cdr3_aa: CASSLGLSGYEQYF
v_call: TRBV6-5; d_call: TRBD2; clone_size: NA; j_call: TRBJ2-7; cdr3_nt: TGTGCCAGCAGTTACGGGGGAGGGTCCTACGAGCAGTACTTC; cdr3_aa: CASSYGGGSYEQYF
v_call: TRBV7-6; d_call: NA; clone_size: NA; j_call: TRBJ2-2; cdr3_nt: TGTGCCAGCAGCTTAGAATGGCAGGAGAACACCGGGGAGCTGTTTTTT; cdr3_aa: CASSLEWQENTGELFF
v_call: TRBV4-3; d_call: NA; clone_size: NA; j_call: TRBJ2-7; cdr3_nt: TGCGCCAGCAGCCCAGGGGCGACAGCAACCTACGAGCAGTACTTC; cdr3_aa: CASSPGATATYEQYF
v_call: TRBV7-8; d_call: TRBD2; clone_size: NA; j_call: TRBJ2-3; cdr3_nt: TGTGCCAGCAGTTCGGGACTAGCGGGGGGGCGTGTCACAGATACGCAGTATTTT; cdr3_aa: CASSSGLAGGRVTDTQYF
v_call: TRBV6-6; d_call: NA; clone_size: NA; j_call: TRBJ2-1; cdr3_nt: TGTGCCAGCAGTTACCCCGGGAGCTCCTACAATGAGCAGTTCTTC; cdr3_aa: CASSYPGSSYNEQFF
v_call: TRBV5-1; d_call: NA; clone_size: NA; j_call: TRBJ1-4; cdr3_nt: TGCGCCAGCAGCTTGGAGGGCTACTTTGCAACTAATGAAAAACTGTTTTTT; cdr3_aa: CASSLEGYFATNEKLFF
v_call: TRBV27; d_call: NA; clone_size: NA; j_call: TRBJ2-7; cdr3_nt: TGTGCCAGCAGTTTATCTAGCCAAACCTATAGCCTCTTC; cdr3_aa: CASSLSSQTYSLF
v_call: TRBV11-2; d_call: TRBD2; clone_size: NA; j_call: TRBJ2-3; cdr3_nt: TGTGCCAGTTATAGCGGGAGTGGCACAGATACGCAGTATTTT; cdr3_aa: CASYSGSGTDTQYF
v_call: TRBV27; d_call: NA; clone_size: once; j_call: TRBJ1-6; cdr3_nt: TGTGCCAGCGGTACCTATAATTCACCCCTCCACTTT; cdr3_aa: CASGTYNSPLHF
v_call: TRBV18; d_call: TRBD1; clone_size: NA; j_call: TRBJ2-7; cdr3_nt: TGTGCCAGCTCACCGAGCGGTTTACAGGGGAGCCCCTTATACGAGCAGTACTTC; cdr3_aa: CASSPSGLQGSPLYEQYF
v_call: TRBV27; d_call: TRBD2; clone_size: NA; j_call: TRBJ2-7; cdr3_nt: TGTGCCAGCATTGGGAGGGGCTACGAGCAGTACTTC; cdr3_aa: CASIGRGYEQYF
v_call: TRBV6-6; d_call: NA; clone_size: NA; j_call: TRBJ2-7; cdr3_nt: TGTGCCAACTCCTTACGCGCTGGAACCTACGAGCAGTACTTC; cdr3_aa: CANSLRAGTYEQYF
v_call: TRBV5-6; d_call: NA; clone_size: once; j_call: TRBJ1-1; cdr3_nt: TGTGCCAGCAGCTTTGCGGGGGGCCACACTGAAGCTTTCTTT; cdr3_aa: CASSFAGGHTEAFF
v_call: TRBV4-1; d_call: TRBD1; clone_size: NA; j_call: TRBJ2-1; cdr3_nt: TGCGCCAGCAGCCAAGCCTTACCCGGGACAGGTTACAATGAGCAGTTCTTC; cdr3_aa: CASSQALPGTGYNEQFF
v_call: TRBV13; d_call: TRBD2; clone_size: NA; j_call: TRBJ2-3; cdr3_nt: TGTGCCAGCAGCCCCCAGAGTAGCGGGAGACGCCCAGATACGCAGTATTTT; cdr3_aa: CASSPQSSGRRPDTQYF